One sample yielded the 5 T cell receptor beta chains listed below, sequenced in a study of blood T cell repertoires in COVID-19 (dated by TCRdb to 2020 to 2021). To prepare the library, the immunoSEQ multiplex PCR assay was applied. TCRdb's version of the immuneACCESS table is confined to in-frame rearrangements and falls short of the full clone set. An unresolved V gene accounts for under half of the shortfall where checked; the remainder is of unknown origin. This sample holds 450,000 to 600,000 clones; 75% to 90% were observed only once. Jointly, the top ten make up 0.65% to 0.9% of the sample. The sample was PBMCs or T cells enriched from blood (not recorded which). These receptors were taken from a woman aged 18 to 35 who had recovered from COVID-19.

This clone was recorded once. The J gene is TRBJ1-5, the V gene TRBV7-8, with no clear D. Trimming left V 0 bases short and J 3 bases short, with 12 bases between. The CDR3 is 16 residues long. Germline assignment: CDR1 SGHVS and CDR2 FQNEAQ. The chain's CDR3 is CASSLARSSFNQPQHF. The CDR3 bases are TGTGCCAGCAGCTTAGCTCGATCCAGTTTCAATCAGCCCCAGCATTTT.

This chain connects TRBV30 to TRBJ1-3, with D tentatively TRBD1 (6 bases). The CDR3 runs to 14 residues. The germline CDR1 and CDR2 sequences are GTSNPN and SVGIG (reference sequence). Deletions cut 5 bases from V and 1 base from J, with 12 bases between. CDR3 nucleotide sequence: TGTGCCTGGGACACAGGGTTTTCTGGAAACACCATATATTTT. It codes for CAWDTGFSGNTIYF.

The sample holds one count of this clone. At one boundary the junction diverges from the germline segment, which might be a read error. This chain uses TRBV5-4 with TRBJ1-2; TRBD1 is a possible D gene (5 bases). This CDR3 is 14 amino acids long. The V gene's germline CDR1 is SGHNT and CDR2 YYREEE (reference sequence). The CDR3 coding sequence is TGTGCCAGCAGCGGGGGGGGAGCTAACTGTGGCTACACCTTC. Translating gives CASSGGGANCGYTF.

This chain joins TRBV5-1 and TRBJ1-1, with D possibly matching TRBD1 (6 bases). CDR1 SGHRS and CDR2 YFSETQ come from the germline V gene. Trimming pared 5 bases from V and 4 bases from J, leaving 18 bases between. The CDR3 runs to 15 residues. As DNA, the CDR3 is TGCGCCAGCAGGGATTCCAGGGGAACGGGCACTGAAGCTTTCTTT. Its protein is CASRDSRGTGTEAFF.

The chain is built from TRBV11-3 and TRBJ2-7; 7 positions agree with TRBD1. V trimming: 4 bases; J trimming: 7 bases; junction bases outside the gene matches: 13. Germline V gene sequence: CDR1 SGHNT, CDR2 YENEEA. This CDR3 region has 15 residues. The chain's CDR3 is CASSSGQALAREQYF. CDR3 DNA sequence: TGTGCCAGCAGCTCCGGACAGGCCCTTGCGAGGGAGCAGTACTTC.